This T cell receptor (beta chain) was recovered during a study of shared clonotypes between healthy human individuals. Findings of the study overall: Shared across a few donors were around 4.7% of the naive CD4 clonotypes.

A note on this clone: The antigen is unknown.

Using immunoSEQ multiplex PCR, the repertoire was profiled, and TCRdb retains in-frame clones only, with some absent. Among about 1,500,000 clones listed, around 95% were seen once. CDR3 length: 16 residues. Germline assignment: CDR1 KGHSH and CDR2 LQKENI. With V trimmed by 2 bases and J by 5 bases, 5 bases remained unmatched. Sequencing was performed on naive CD4+ T cells sorted from blood. Subset: CD45RA+ positively selected. This rearrangement joins TRBV18 to TRBJ2-1, with TRBD2 identical over 11 bases. The receptor was derived from a man aged 30 to 45 in good health. The CDR3 is CASSPVASGRNNEQFF. Written as DNA, the CDR3 is TGTGCCAGCTCACCAGTCGCTAGCGGGAGGAACAATGAGCAGTTCTTC.